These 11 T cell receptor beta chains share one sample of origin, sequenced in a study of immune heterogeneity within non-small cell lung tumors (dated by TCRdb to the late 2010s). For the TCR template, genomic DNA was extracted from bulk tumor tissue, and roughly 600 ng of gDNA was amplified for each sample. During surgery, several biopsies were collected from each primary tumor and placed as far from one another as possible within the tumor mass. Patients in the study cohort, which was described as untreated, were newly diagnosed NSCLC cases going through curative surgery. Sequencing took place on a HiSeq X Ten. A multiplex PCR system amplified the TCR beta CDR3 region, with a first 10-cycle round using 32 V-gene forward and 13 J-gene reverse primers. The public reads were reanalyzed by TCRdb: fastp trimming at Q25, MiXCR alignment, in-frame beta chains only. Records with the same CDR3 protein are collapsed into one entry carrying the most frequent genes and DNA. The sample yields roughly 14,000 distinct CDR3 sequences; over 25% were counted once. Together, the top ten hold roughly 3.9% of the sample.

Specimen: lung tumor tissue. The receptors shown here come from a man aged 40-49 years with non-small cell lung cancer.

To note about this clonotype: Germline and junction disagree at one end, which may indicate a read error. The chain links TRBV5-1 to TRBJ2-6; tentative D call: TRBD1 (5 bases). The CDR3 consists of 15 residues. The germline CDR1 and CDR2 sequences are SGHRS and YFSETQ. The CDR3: CASRQQSSGANVPTF. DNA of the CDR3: TGCGCCAGCAGACAACAGAGTTCTGGGGCCAACGTCCCGACTTTC.

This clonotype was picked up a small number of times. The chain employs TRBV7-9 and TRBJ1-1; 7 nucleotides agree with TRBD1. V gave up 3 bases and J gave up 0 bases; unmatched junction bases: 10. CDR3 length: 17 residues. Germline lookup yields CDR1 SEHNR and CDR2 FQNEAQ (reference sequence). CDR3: CASSFSRPGGLNTEAFF. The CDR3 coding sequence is TGTGCCAGCAGCTTTAGTCGGCCAGGGGGACTGAACACTGAAGCTTTCTTT. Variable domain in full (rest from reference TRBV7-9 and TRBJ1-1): DTGVSQNPRHKITKRGQNVTFRCDPISEHNRLYWYRQTLGQGPEFLTYFQNEAQLEKSRLLSDRFSAERPKGSFSTLEIQRTEQGDSAMYLCASSFSRPGGLNTEAFFGQGTRLTVV.

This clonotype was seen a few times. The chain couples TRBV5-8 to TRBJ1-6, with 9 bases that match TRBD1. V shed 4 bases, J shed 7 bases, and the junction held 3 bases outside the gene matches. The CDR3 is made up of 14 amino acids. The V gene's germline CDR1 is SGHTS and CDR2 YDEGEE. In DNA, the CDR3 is TGTGCCAGCAGCATGGGACAGGGAAATTCACCCCTCCACTTT. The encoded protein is CASSMGQGNSPLHF.

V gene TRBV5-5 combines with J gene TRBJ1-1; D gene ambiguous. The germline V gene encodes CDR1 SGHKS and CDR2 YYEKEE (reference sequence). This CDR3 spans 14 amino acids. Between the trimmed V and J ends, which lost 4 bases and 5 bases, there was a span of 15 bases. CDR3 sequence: CASSGRNARTEAFF. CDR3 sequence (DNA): TGTGCCAGCAGCGGACGGAACGCAAGGACTGAAGCTTTCTTT.

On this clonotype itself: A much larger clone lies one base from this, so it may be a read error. The CDR3 reads CAISDKSSYNSPLHF. The CDR3 region has the DNA TGTGCCATCAGTGATAAGAGCTCCTATAATTCACCCCTCCACTTT. The chain employs TRBV6-4 and TRBJ1-6; D is undetermined. The CDR3 extends over 15 amino acids. Germline CDR1 MRHNA, CDR2 SNTAGT.

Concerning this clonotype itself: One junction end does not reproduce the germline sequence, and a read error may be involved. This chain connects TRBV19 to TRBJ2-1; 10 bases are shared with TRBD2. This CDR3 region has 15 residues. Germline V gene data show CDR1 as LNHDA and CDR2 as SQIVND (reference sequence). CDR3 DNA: TGTGTCAGTAGTGAAACCGGGACTAGCGTCAGTGAGCAGTTCTTC. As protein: CVSSETGTSVSEQFF.

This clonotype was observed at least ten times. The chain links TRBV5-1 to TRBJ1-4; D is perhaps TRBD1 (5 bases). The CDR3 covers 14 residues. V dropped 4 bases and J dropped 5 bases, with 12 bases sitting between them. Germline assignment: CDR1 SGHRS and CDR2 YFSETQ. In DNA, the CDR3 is TGCGCCAGCAGCCGGGGGACGGGGAATGAAAAACTGTTTTTT. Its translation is CASSRGTGNEKLFF. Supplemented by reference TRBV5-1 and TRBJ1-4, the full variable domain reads KAGVTQTPRYLIKTRGQQVTLSCSPISGHRSVSWYQQTPGQGLQFLFEYFSETQRNKGNFPGRFSGRQFSNSRSEMNVSTLELGDSALYLCASSRGTGNEKLFFGSGTQLSVL.

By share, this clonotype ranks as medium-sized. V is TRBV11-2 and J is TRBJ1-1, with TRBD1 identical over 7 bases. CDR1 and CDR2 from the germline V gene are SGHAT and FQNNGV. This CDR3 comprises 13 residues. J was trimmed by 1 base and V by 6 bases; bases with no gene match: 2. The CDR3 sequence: CASRRGRNTEAFF. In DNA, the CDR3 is TGTGCCAGCAGGAGGGGGCGGAACACTGAAGCTTTCTTT.

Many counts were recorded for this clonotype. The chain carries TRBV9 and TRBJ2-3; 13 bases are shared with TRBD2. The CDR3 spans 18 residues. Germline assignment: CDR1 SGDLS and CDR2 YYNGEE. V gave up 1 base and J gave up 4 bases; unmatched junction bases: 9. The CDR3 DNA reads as TGTGCCAGCAGCGTATGGACTAGCGGGAGTAGGCTGGCAGATACGCAGTATTTT. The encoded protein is CASSVWTSGSRLADTQYF.

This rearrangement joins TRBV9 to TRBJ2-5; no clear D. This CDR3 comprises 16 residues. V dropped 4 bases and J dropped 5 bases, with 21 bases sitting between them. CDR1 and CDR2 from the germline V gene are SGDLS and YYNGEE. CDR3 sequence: CASSPPKMGSVETQYF. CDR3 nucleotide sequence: TGTGCCAGCAGCCCCCCCAAGATGGGGTCCGTGGAGACCCAGTACTTC.

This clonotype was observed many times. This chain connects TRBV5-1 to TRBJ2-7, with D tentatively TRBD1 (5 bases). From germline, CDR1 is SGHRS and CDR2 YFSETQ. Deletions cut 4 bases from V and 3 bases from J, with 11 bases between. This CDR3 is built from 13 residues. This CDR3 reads CASSGQGFYEQYF. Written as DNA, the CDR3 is TGCGCCAGCAGCGGACAAGGTTTCTACGAGCAGTACTTC.